The present T cell receptor (beta chain) was sequenced within a study of identical twins. Overall study results and limits: In drawing conclusions, the study used cross-sectional statistical analysis and did not follow the same donors. Fewer insertions were carried by abundant cord blood beta clonotypes, but none was seen in memory repertoires.

Unique molecular identifiers were present on the cDNA, which also gained a universal primer site by template switching. TCRdb analysed the 5' RACE reads with MiXCR anew, one entry per CDR3 protein. The sample carries hundreds of thousands of distinct CDR3 sequences, about 20% recorded once. As to this clonotype: Its target is unknown.

Germline CDR1 SGDLS, CDR2 YYNGEE. Trimming cost V 0 bases and J 1 base, with 5 bases left between them. This CDR3 contains 14 residues. This same sample was also part of a study on T cells expressing NK-cell markers. This second study says: HCMV seropositivity marked most of the eight sequenced donors; one was seronegative.

The receptor was isolated from a woman under 30 in good health. V is TRBV9 and J is TRBJ1-3; no definite D call. Sequencing was performed on PBMCs. The CDR3 here is CASSVATSGNTIYF. In DNA, the CDR3 is TGTGCCAGCAGCGTAGCTACTTCTGGAAACACCATATATTTT.